The rows below give T cell receptor beta chains drawn from one sample of a study of PD-L1 blockade in urothelial cancer. Using immunoSEQ multiplex PCR, the repertoire was profiled, and TCRdb retains in-frame clones only, with some absent. The data show tens of thousands of clones, 81% seen once. The specimen comprised PBMCs, sampled around atezolizumab (anti-PD-L1) treatment. Receptors originate from a man aged 65-85 years with urothelial cancer. The CDR3 runs from the conserved cysteine through the conserved F or W. The order of the fields is D gene, J gene, V gene, clone size, CDR3 protein, CDR3 DNA. D genes are given only for firm matches. Part of the rows lack a size; the others show once, few, many or a class for expanded clones.

>TRBD2|TRBJ2-5|TRBV7-9|.
CASSLGPGNVAGYQETQYF
TGTGCCAGCAGCTTAGGGCCCGGTAACGTAGCGGGATACCAAGAGACCCAGTACTTC
>TRBD1|TRBJ2-2|TRBV9|once
CASSVGTGGELFF
TGTGCCAGCAGCGTAGGGACAGGCGGGGAGCTGTTTTTT
>TRBD2|TRBJ2-7|TRBV28|.
CASSELAGSYEQYF
TGTGCCAGCAGCGAACTAGCGGGAAGCTACGAGCAGTACTTC
>.|TRBJ2-1|TRBV11-3|few
CASSPAGFGWNEQFF
TGTGCCAGCAGCCCGGCGGGTTTTGGGTGGAATGAGCAGTTCTTC
>TRBD2|TRBJ2-3|TRBV6-5|.
CASSSLSGRTDTQYF
TGTGCCAGCAGTTCCCTCAGCGGGAGGACAGATACGCAGTATTTT
>TRBD1|TRBJ2-7|TRBV7-2|.
CASSPGQASAEQYF
TGTGCCAGCAGTCCGGGACAGGCTTCGGCCGAGCAGTACTTC
>.|TRBJ1-1|TRBV7-2|.
CASTPMGAANTEAFF
TGTGCCAGCACCCCAATGGGGGCCGCGAACACTGAAGCTTTCTTT
>TRBD1|TRBJ1-5|TRBV27|.
CASSLLGQGNQPQHF
TGTGCCAGCAGTTTATTGGGACAGGGGAATCAGCCCCAGCATTTT
>TRBD1|TRBJ1-3|TRBV7-9|.
CASSVQGAEGNTIYF
TGTGCCAGCAGCGTGCAGGGGGCGGAAGGAAACACCATATATTTT
>TRBD1|TRBJ1-2|TRBV28|.
CASSVDRNYGYTF
TGTGCCAGCAGTGTGGACAGGAACTATGGCTACACCTTC
>.|TRBJ1-4|TRBV6-6|.
CASSYIGSKLFF
TGTGCCAGCAGTTACATTGGGAGTAAACTGTTTTTT
>TRBD2|TRBJ2-2|TRBV19|.
CASRSGGAGELFF
TGTGCCAGTAGATCGGGAGGGGCCGGGGAGCTGTTTTTT
>TRBD1|TRBJ1-5|TRBV7-8|.
CASSLVVRGPLRAQHF
TGTGCCAGCAGCTTAGTGGTAAGGGGGCCCCTCAGGGCCCAGCATTTT
>TRBD2|TRBJ2-1|TRBV13|.
CASSLAGTSLGYDEQFF
TGTGCCAGCAGCTTAGCCGGGACTAGCTTGGGATACGATGAGCAGTTCTTC
>.|TRBJ2-5|TRBV27|.
CASSTGNQETQYF
TGTGCCAGCAGTACAGGGAACCAAGAGACCCAGTACTTC
>.|TRBJ2-7|TRBV4-3|.
CASSPEAGGLYEQYF
TGCGCCAGCAGCCCCGAGGCCGGGGGTTTGTACGAGCAGTACTTC
>TRBD2|TRBJ2-3|TRBV7-2|.
CASSLTGLGWSDTQYF
TGTGCCAGCAGCTTAACGGGACTAGGGTGGTCAGATACGCAGTATTTT
>.|TRBJ2-5|TRBV11-1|.
CASSLGGDRETQYF
TGTGCCAGCAGCTTAGGGGGGGACCGAGAGACCCAGTACTTC
>TRBD2|TRBJ2-3|TRBV7-3|.
CASSLDGGVSTDTQYF
TGTGCCAGCAGCTTAGATGGGGGGGTTAGCACAGATACGCAGTATTTT
>TRBD1|TRBJ1-3|TRBV28|.
CASSTPGQGSGNTIYF
TGTGCCAGCAGTACTCCGGGACAGGGTTCTGGAAACACCATATATTTT
>TRBD2|TRBJ2-3|TRBV29-1|.
CSVENIAGVSTDTQYF
TGCAGCGTTGAAAATATAGCGGGAGTAAGCACAGATACGCAGTATTTT
>TRBD2|TRBJ2-1|TRBV7-9|few
CASSLGTSGSNEQFF
TGTGCCAGCAGCCTCGGGACTAGCGGGAGTAATGAGCAGTTCTTC
>TRBD2|TRBJ2-7|TRBV7-2|.
CASSLRTSGDYEQYF
TGTGCCAGCAGCTTACGGACTAGCGGGGACTACGAGCAGTACTTC
>TRBD2|TRBJ2-1|TRBV5-1|few
CASTQDGTSLNEQFF
TGCGCCAGCACTCAAGACGGGACTAGTCTTAATGAGCAGTTCTTC
>TRBD2|TRBJ2-7|TRBV13|.
CASSLGTSGNPYEQYF
TGTGCCAGCAGCCTTGGGACTAGCGGGAACCCCTACGAGCAGTACTTC
>TRBD2|TRBJ2-4|TRBV6-1|once
CASSGTSVGKNIQYF
TGTGCCAGCAGCGGGACTAGTGTGGGCAAAAACATTCAGTACTTC
>.|TRBJ1-2|TRBV28|once
CASSSDSNFYGYTF
TGTGCCAGCAGTTCGGACAGCAATTTCTATGGCTACACCTTC
>TRBD2|TRBJ2-7|TRBV7-2|.
CASSPAGSGYEQYF
TGTGCCAGCAGCCCAGCAGGTAGCGGGTACGAGCAGTACTTC
>.|TRBJ2-7|TRBV10-3|.
CAISESNARESYEQYF
TGTGCCATCAGTGAGTCGAACGCCCGGGAGTCCTACGAGCAGTACTTC
>.|TRBJ1-5|TRBV4-1|once
CASSQGQSHSNQPQHF
TGCGCCAGCAGCCAAGGACAGTCCCATAGCAATCAGCCCCAGCATTTT
>.|TRBJ2-7|TRBV4-3|.
CASSQDLAGTFYEQYF
TGCGCCAGCAGCCAAGATTTGGCAGGGACATTCTACGAGCAGTACTTC
>.|TRBJ2-7|TRBV5-4|once
CASSFGEVSTYEQYF
TGTGCCAGCAGCTTCGGGGAGGTTAGTACCTACGAGCAGTACTTC
>.|TRBJ2-1|TRBV4-2|.
CASSQVSANYNEQFF
TGTGCCAGCAGCCAAGTATCTGCGAACTACAATGAGCAGTTCTTC
>TRBD1|TRBJ1-1|TRBV4-1|once
CASSLRQGARNTEAFF
TGCGCCAGCAGCCTACGACAGGGGGCGCGAAACACTGAAGCTTTCTTT
>TRBD2|TRBJ2-1|TRBV7-7|.
CASSLFLADLYNEQFF
TGTGCCAGCAGCTTATTCCTAGCGGACCTCTACAATGAGCAGTTCTTC
>.|TRBJ2-5|TRBV4-3|.
CASSQGAAEETQYF
TGCGCCAGCAGCCAAGGGGCAGCAGAAGAGACCCAGTACTTC
>TRBD2|TRBJ2-7|TRBV5-4|.
CASSSGLAGGFYEQYF
TGTGCCAGCAGCAGCGGACTAGCGGGAGGGTTTTACGAGCAGTACTTC
>.|TRBJ1-4|TRBV21-1|.
CASSEISGIRVGEKLFF
TGTGCCAGCAGCGAAATTTCAGGGATCCGAGTGGGGGAAAAACTGTTTTTT
>TRBD1|TRBJ1-5|TRBV28|.
CASSQTGVNQPQHF
TGTGCCAGCAGTCAGACAGGGGTGAATCAGCCCCAGCATTTT
>.|TRBJ1-1|TRBV5-1|.
CASSFTTGTPEAFF
TGCGCCAGCAGCTTCACTACCGGGACACCTGAAGCTTTCTTT
>TRBD1|TRBJ2-7|TRBV29-1|.
CSVAGGQGAKTYEQYF
TGCAGCGTCGCTGGGGGACAGGGGGCGAAAACTTACGAGCAGTACTTC
>TRBD2|TRBJ2-1|TRBV5-4|.
CASSLVGTSGPEQFF
TGTGCCAGCAGCTTGGTTGGGACTAGCGGTCCAGAGCAGTTCTTC
>TRBD1|TRBJ2-7|TRBV7-8|few
CASSPRGQIYEQYF
TGTGCCAGCAGCCCCCGGGGACAGATCTACGAGCAGTACTTC
>.|TRBJ2-7|TRBV27|.
CASSFFSNYEQYF
TGTGCCAGCAGTTTCTTCTCTAATTACGAGCAGTACTTC
>.|TRBJ1-1|TRBV19|.
CASSMREGTSEAFF
TGTGCCAGTAGTATGCGGGAGGGAACGAGTGAAGCTTTCTTT
>.|TRBJ2-2|TRBV6-1|.
CASSGVQITTGELFF
TGTGCCAGCAGTGGGGTACAGATTACCACCGGGGAGCTGTTTTTT
>.|TRBJ1-2|TRBV19|.
CASITRAGEFLHGYTF
TGTGCCAGTATTACCCGGGCAGGGGAGTTCCTTCATGGCTACACCTTC
>TRBD1|TRBJ2-1|TRBV19|.
CASSFTGGGEQFF
TGTGCCAGTAGTTTCACAGGGGGCGGTGAGCAGTTCTTC
>.|TRBJ2-1|TRBV11-3|.
CASSFLRANNEQFF
TGTGCCAGCAGCTTCTTGCGGGCCAACAATGAGCAGTTCTTC
>TRBD1|TRBJ1-1|TRBV19|once
CASTTGTEATEAFF
TGTGCCAGTACCACCGGGACAGAGGCCACTGAAGCTTTCTTT
>.|TRBJ1-5|TRBV4-2|few
CASSQETRDQPQHF
TGTGCCAGCAGCCAAGAAACCCGGGATCAGCCCCAGCATTTT
>.|TRBJ2-3|TRBV7-2|.
CASSPNGAEGDTQYF
TGTGCCAGCAGCCCGAACGGGGCGGAGGGGGATACGCAGTATTTT
>TRBD1|TRBJ2-5|TRBV5-4|.
CASSTQQGQGQKTQYF
TGTGCCAGCAGCACACAACAGGGACAGGGACAAAAGACCCAGTACTTC
>TRBD1|TRBJ1-4|TRBV9|.
CASSAGGWDEKLFF
TGTGCCAGCAGCGCAGGGGGATGGGATGAAAAACTGTTTTTT
>.|TRBJ1-2|TRBV19|.
CASRGFPDGYTF
TGTGCCAGCCGAGGGTTCCCAGATGGCTACACCTTC
>TRBD2|TRBJ2-5|TRBV25-1|.
CASSEWPSGSVETQYF
TGTGCCAGCAGTGAATGGCCTAGCGGGAGTGTTGAGACCCAGTACTTC
>.|TRBJ2-4|TRBV4-2|.
CASSQSGRRAKNIQYF
TGTGCCAGCAGCCAATCAGGGCGGCGGGCCAAAAACATTCAGTACTTC
>.|TRBJ1-1|TRBV28|.
CASSSTVNTEAFF
TGTGCCAGCAGTTCGACAGTGAACACTGAAGCTTTCTTT
>.|TRBJ1-4|TRBV4-2|.
CASSQGQGSLSEKLFF
TGTGCCAGCAGCCAAGGCCAGGGGTCCCTGAGTGAAAAACTGTTTTTT
>TRBD1|TRBJ1-2|TRBV10-3|.
CAISESLRDRVNGYTF
TGTGCCATCAGTGAGTCGTTGCGGGACAGGGTGAATGGCTACACCTTC